A single sample is the source of the 20 T cell receptor beta chains below, sequenced in a study of T cells after yellow fever vaccination. MiXCR, run by TCRdb on the 5' RACE reads, gives a single entry per CDR3 protein. Altogether some 350,000 distinct CDR3 sequences are present, approximately 10% being singletons, with the ten largest covering around 18%. The specimen comprised PBMCs, sampled on the day of the first yellow fever vaccination. All receptors derive from a man between 18 and 35 years old who received the YFV17D yellow fever vaccine.

There are a few counts of this clonotype. The chain combines TRBV18 with TRBJ2-5, with D tentatively TRBD2 (5 bases). The length of the CDR3 is 13 residues. Germline loops: CDR1 KGHSH, CDR2 LQKENI. The ends were cut back, 5 bases at V and 2 bases at J, with 9 bases in the middle. This chain's CDR3 is CASSGEIQETQYF. The CDR3 DNA sequence: TGTGCCAGCTCAGGGGAGATACAAGAGACCCAGTACTTC. The full variable domain, in which reference TRBV18 and TRBJ2-5 provide the parts outside the CDR3, is NAGVMQNPRHLVRRRGQEARLRCSPMKGHSHVYWYRQLPEEGLKFMVYLQKENIIDESGMPKERFSAEFPKEGPSILRIQQVVRGDSAAYFCASSGEIQETQYFGPGTRLLVL.

This clonotype was found many times. The chain carries TRBV7-2 and TRBJ2-5; a weak D match, TRBD2 (5 bases). This CDR3 region has 16 residues. The germline V and J ends were trimmed by 3 bases and 5 bases, with 19 bases remaining between them. Germline-derived CDR1 and CDR2 are SGHTA and FQGNSA. The CDR3 protein is CASSLGPWTPGETQYF. CDR3 coding DNA: TGTGCCAGCAGCTTGGGTCCCTGGACCCCGGGGGAGACCCAGTACTTC.

The V call is TRBV6-1, the J call TRBJ2-1; tentatively, D is TRBD1 (5 bases). Trimming removed 6 bases at V and 0 bases at J, with 21 bases between. Germline CDR1 reads MNHNS; CDR2 reads SASEGT. This CDR3 comprises 18 residues. For the CDR3, the DNA is TGTGCCAGCAGCCCCGTTCGTATGACAGCTGGCTCCTACAATGAGCAGTTCTTC. Amino acid sequence: CASSPVRMTAGSYNEQFF.

The chain recombines TRBV6-5 with TRBJ2-1; TRBD2 matches at 13 bases. The trim removed 7 bases at V and 2 bases at J, leaving 11 bases unmatched. CDR3 size: 18 residues. Germline V gene lookup returns CDR1 MNHEY and CDR2 SVGAGI. The CDR3 DNA is TGTGCCAGCACCTTACTAGCGGGGGGGGGCCCCCCCTACAATGAGCAGTTCTTC. Residues: CASTLLAGGGPPYNEQFF.

This chain connects TRBV29-1 to TRBJ2-1; 9 nucleotides line up with TRBD1. After removal of 4 bases from V and 9 bases from J, the junction contained 1 base not matched to a gene. Germline V lookup: CDR1 SQVTM, CDR2 ANQGSEA. This CDR3 comprises 11 residues. This CDR3 is CSVGQGGEQFF. Written as DNA, the CDR3 is TGCAGCGTTGGACAGGGGGGTGAGCAGTTCTTC.

This clonotype was observed a handful of times. The chain recombines TRBV11-2 with TRBJ2-1; 14 bases are a match to TRBD2. The ends lost 4 bases at V and 5 bases at J; junction bases unmatched: 10. There are 18 residues in the CDR3. Germline values: CDR1 SGHAT, CDR2 FQNNGV. In nucleotides, the CDR3 is TGTGCCAGCAGCTCCTCCCGACTAGCGGGGGGGCCGGACAATGAGCAGTTCTTC. It is translated as CASSSSRLAGGPDNEQFF.

A few counts support this clonotype. V gene TRBV12-3 or TRBV12-4 combines with J gene TRBJ1-1; 9 bases agree with TRBD1. CDR3 length equals 19 residues. V shed 7 bases, J shed 5 bases, and the junction held 23 bases outside the gene matches. CDR3 DNA: TGTGCCAGCAATAATTTCGGAAGACAGGGGGTAGCACGGCCAACTGAAGCTTTCTTT. Its protein product is CASNNFGRQGVARPTEAFF.

This CDR3 is CASRSSGTGIVLTF. CDR3 DNA: TGTGCCAGCAGATCATCCGGGACAGGGATCGTCCTGACTTTC. The V gene is TRBV27, the J gene TRBJ2-6; 9 bases agree with TRBD1. Germline V lookup: CDR1 MNHEY, CDR2 SMNVEV (reference sequence). CDR3 length equals 14 residues. V shed 6 bases and J 12 bases; nucleotides not matched to a gene: 9.

This clonotype has a handful of counts. V is TRBV2 and J is TRBJ2-5; D gene unclear. V dropped 7 bases and J dropped 5 bases, with 14 bases sitting between them. Germline V CDR1 and CDR2: SNHLY, FYNNEI. This CDR3 is built from 13 residues. The chain's CDR3 is CASTWGMRETQYF. CDR3 sequence (DNA): TGTGCCAGCACTTGGGGTATGAGGGAGACCCAGTACTTC.

In its sample, this clonotype was seen many times. This chain joins TRBV5-8 and TRBJ2-2; no clear D gene. V lost 0 bases, J lost 7 bases, and 10 bases lay in between. The germline CDR1 and CDR2 sequences are SGHTS and YDEGEE. The CDR3 sequence is 14 residues long. This chain's CDR3 is CASSLAPSLGELFF. The CDR3 DNA is TGTGCCAGCAGCTTGGCGCCTAGTCTCGGGGAGCTGTTTTTT.

The chain recombines TRBV12-3 or TRBV12-4 with TRBJ2-1, with TRBD2 as a possible D gene (7 bases). The CDR3 runs to 14 residues. V was clipped by 7 bases and J by 7 bases, with 17 bases between them. The CDR3: CASTRGRLGNEQFF. The CDR3 nucleotides are TGTGCCAGCACGCGGGGGCGGTTGGGAAATGAGCAGTTCTTC.

The table lists this clonotype with a few counts. The J gene is TRBJ1-2, the V gene TRBV6-5; unclear D gene. The germline V gene encodes CDR1 MNHEY and CDR2 SVGAGI. Trimming took off 2 bases at V and 0 bases at J, with 7 bases between the two ends. CDR3 length: 14 amino acids. CDR3 sequence: CASSYAGPNYGYTF. CDR3 nucleotides: TGTGCCAGCAGTTACGCAGGACCTAACTATGGCTACACCTTC.

Only a few counts were recorded for this clonotype. The chain is built from TRBV7-9 and TRBJ1-1; 9 positions agree with TRBD1. In germline, CDR1 is SEHNR, CDR2 FQNEAQ (reference sequence). There are 15 residues in the CDR3. The junction had 5 bases not matched to a gene; V was cut back by 5 bases and J by 1 base. For the CDR3, the DNA is TGTGCCAGCAGCAAGGACAGGGGACCGAACACTGAAGCTTTCTTT. The encoded protein is CASSKDRGPNTEAFF.

This clonotype showed up many times. The V and J genes are TRBV4-1 and TRBJ2-3, with 7 nucleotides matching TRBD1. In germline, CDR1 is MGHRA, CDR2 YSYEKL. The junction had 2 bases not matched to a gene; V was cut back by 2 bases and J by 0 bases. The CDR3 is made up of 15 amino acids. This CDR3 is CASSQRQGSTDTQYF. In DNA, the CDR3 is TGCGCCAGCAGCCAACGACAGGGCAGCACAGATACGCAGTATTTT.

This clonotype was detected many times. The chain combines TRBV3-1 with TRBJ2-3; maybe TRBD2 (6 bases). Trimming shortened V by 0 bases and J by 5 bases, and 27 bases separated the two germline ends. Looked up from germline, CDR1 is LGHDT and CDR2 is YNNKEL (reference sequence). This CDR3 is built from 20 residues. The CDR3 is CASSQDLRISPGRGRDTQYF. The CDR3 nucleotides read TGTGCCAGCAGCCAAGATCTCCGAATCTCTCCGGGGCGGGGCAGAGATACGCAGTATTTT.

This chain connects TRBV7-3 to TRBJ2-2; 8 nucleotides line up with TRBD1. The V gene's germline CDR1 is SGHTA and CDR2 FQGTGA. The CDR3 has 19 residues. Trimming cost V 5 bases and J 7 bases; bases outside gene matches: 21. Here the CDR3 reads CASSRTAHLTGEVDGELFF. CDR3 coding DNA: TGTGCCAGCAGCCGAACCGCCCATTTGACAGGGGAGGTTGACGGGGAGCTGTTTTTT.

This clonotype came up many times. This chain joins TRBV14 and TRBJ1-2; D is possibly TRBD1 (6 bases). Trimming shortened V by 0 bases and J by 3 bases, and 17 bases separated the two germline ends. This CDR3 has 17 amino acids. CDR1 and CDR2 from the germline V gene are SGHDN and FVKESK. The CDR3 nucleotides read TGTGCCAGCAGCCAAGACGTGCGGACAGACCCCTACTATGGCTACACCTTC. Its protein is CASSQDVRTDPYYGYTF.

The J gene is TRBJ1-1, the V gene TRBV7-9; no clear D gene. V dropped 1 base and J dropped 8 bases, with 8 bases sitting between them. The CDR3 covers 12 residues. Germline V gene sequence: CDR1 SEHNR, CDR2 FQNEAQ (reference sequence). The CDR3, as DNA: TGTGCCAGCAGCTTAGGACGGGGAGAAGCTTTCTTT. It encodes CASSLGRGEAFF.

This clonotype was counted many times. The chain couples TRBV3-1 to TRBJ1-5; D is unresolved. The germline V gene encodes CDR1 LGHDT and CDR2 YNNKEL (reference sequence). V lost 1 base and J lost 3, with 7 bases in between. This CDR3 is 14 amino acids long. The CDR3 sequence is CASSQGTVNQPQHF. As DNA, the CDR3 is TGTGCCAGCAGCCAAGGGACGGTCAATCAGCCCCAGCATTTT.

This clonotype has only a few counts. The V and J genes are TRBV19 and TRBJ1-1; D not certain. The CDR3 has 13 amino acids. Germline V lookup: CDR1 LNHDA, CDR2 SQIVND (reference sequence). Trimming left V 3 bases short and J 3 bases short, with 8 bases between. The DNA of the CDR3 is TGTGCCAGTAGTATTAATGAGTACACTGAAGCTTTCTTT. Amino acid sequence: CASSINEYTEAFF.